Described below is a single T cell receptor beta chain sequence and its context. The antigen it recognizes is unknown. There are no base qualities to consult, and no much larger clone falls within one base. The immunoSEQ multiplex PCR assay was used to generate TCR libraries, with TCR-beta and/or TCR-alpha/delta assays applied to each sample. The amplified TCR libraries were sequenced using the Illumina high-throughput platform. From the authors' description of their analysis: Clustering and dimensionality reduction were performed using pairwise TCRdist distances among GMM-specific receptors from ex vivo sorted or in vitro expanded T cells. Each clinical repertoire received a mean NN-distance score, defined as the average TCRdist to the nearest 10% of tetramer-positive reference sequences. GEM TCR motif frequency was computed as the fraction of unique TCRs matching known GEM sequences by V/J usage and CDR3 length. Linear discriminant analysis with leave-one-out cross-validation, implemented in scikit-learn, was used to classify active tuberculosis. The immuneACCESS repertoire file appears here via TCRdb, limited to in-frame rearrangements. These files lack a portion of the clones; in checked studies, under half of the deficit traces to unresolved V genes, and the cause of the others is not known. Clonal size and the V and J genes are those of that table, whereas D and trimming came from the DNA. This sample gives 20,000 to 25,000 clones in total; almost 97% of them show up just once. The top ten constitute 6.2% of the sample.

This specimen comes from a study of T cells in tuberculosis (dated by TCRdb to the late 2010s). About the investigation overall: In the study, CD1B tetramers and high-throughput TCR immunosequencing were combined to characterize T cells specific for the mycobacterial lipid antigen glucose monomycolate (GMM). IGRA-negative adolescents, IGRA-positive adolescents with latent tuberculosis and adults with active tuberculosis, ten per group, were compared in a South African clinical cohort.

The CDR3 has 15 amino acids, counting the end cysteine and phenylalanine. Only the CDR3 DNA stays, 45 bases, in frame from base 1. V was cut back by 0 bases and J by 3 bases, leaving a gap of 11 bases between them. The germline V gene yields SGDLS for CDR1 and YYNGEE for CDR2. At study entry, a tuberculin skin test and the QuantiFERON-TB GOLD In-Tube IGRA were used to screen adolescents for latent tuberculosis infection. Unsorted cryopreserved PBMC were immunosequenced, covering on average around 100,000 T cells per clinical donor. Eleven high schools in the Worcester region of the Western Cape, South Africa, served as enrollment sites for adolescents aged 12 to 18 years. Roughly 10 adolescents infected with M. tuberculosis and around ten uninfected adolescents were chosen and matched for age and sex. PBMC from adolescents were isolated by density centrifugation from freshly drawn heparinized blood and then cryopreserved.

General conclusions and limits of the study: Clinical samples were chosen by availability of cryopreserved specimens, and active tuberculosis cases were adults while controls were adolescents. An accuracy of 87% (AUROC 0.85 to 0.9) was reached by a classifier using the diverse GMM-specific repertoire, compared with 70% accuracy when GEM motif frequencies were used. The smaller NN-distances were partly driven by shorter CDR3-alpha lengths in active tuberculosis patients, and the difference for TCR-beta did not reach statistical significance. Active tuberculosis TCR-alpha repertoires showed smaller mean NN-distances to GMM-specific TCRs than IGRA-negative controls, suggesting clonal expansion of these TCRs.

This receptor was taken from a donor aged 10-30 years with latent tuberculosis or without tuberculosis infection. The chain joins TRBV9 to TRBJ2-3, with TRBD1 perhaps the D gene, on 5 matching bases. Sample: PBMCs. The CDR3 has the sequence CASSVDVGVTDTQYF. The sequenced DNA: TGTGCCAGCAGCGTAGACGTAGGGGTGACAGATACGCAGTATTTT.